The clone carrying this T cell receptor beta chain was recorded many times. Its matching antigen is unknown. The data derive from a study of T cells in Graves' hyperthyroidism and ophthalmopathy. In the study overall: Specimen type is peripheral blood, collected at initial diagnosis prior to any treatment.

From germline, CDR1 is SNHLY and CDR2 FYNNEI. Between the trimmed V and J ends, which lost 2 bases and 3 bases, there was a span of 17 bases. The CDR3 is 16 residues long. The study's findings and limits: The model anticipated ophthalmopathy a median about six months pre-onset. Ophthalmopathy was separated from stable hyperthyroidism by a 13 V-J model.

Amplification of TCR beta CDR3 regions was performed using RNA transcripts as template. HTBI primers were the set used in a first-round RT-PCR of the TCR CDR3. TCRdb redid the calling of the multiplex PCR reads with MiXCR, one entry per CDR3 protein. The table lists 600,000 to 700,000 distinct CDR3 sequences, 14% to 15% of them singletons. V and J are TRBV2 and TRBJ2-7; tentative D call: TRBD1 (5 bases). The specimen was blood. This receptor was obtained from a woman aged 40 to 50 with Graves' ophthalmopathy. In DNA form, the CDR3 reads TGTGCCAGCAGTGAATTTCAGGGTAGTCTCATCTACGAGCAGTACTTC. Its protein is CASSEFQGSLIYEQYF.